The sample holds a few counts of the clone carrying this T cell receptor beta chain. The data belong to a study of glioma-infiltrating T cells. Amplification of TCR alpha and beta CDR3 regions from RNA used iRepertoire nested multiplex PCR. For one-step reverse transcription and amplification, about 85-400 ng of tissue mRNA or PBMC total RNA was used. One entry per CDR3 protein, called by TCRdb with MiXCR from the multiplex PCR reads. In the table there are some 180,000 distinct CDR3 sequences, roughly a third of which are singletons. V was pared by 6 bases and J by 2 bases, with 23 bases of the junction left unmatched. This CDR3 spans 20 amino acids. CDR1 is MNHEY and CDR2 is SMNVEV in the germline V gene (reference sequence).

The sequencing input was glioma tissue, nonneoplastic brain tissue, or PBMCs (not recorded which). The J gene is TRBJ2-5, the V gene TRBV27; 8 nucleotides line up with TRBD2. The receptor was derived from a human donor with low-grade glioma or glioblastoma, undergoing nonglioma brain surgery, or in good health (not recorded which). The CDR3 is CASSQVPHPAPTSEQETQYF. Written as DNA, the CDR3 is TGTGCCAGCAGCCAAGTACCTCACCCCGCCCCGACTAGCGAACAAGAGACCCAGTACTTC.